This is a list of T cell receptor beta chains from one sample in a study of cytomegalovirus exposure and HLA in healthy donors. The data were produced by immunoSEQ multiplex PCR, yet TCRdb's version contains in-frame clones alone and is incomplete. The data show tens of thousands of clones, around three quarters seen once. Sequenced input: PBMCs. The receptors come from a woman aged 45-65 years in good health and CMV-seropositive. CDR3s include the opening cysteine and the closing phenylalanine or tryptophan. The D gene is left open where the match is weak. Size tells how often a clone was seen (once, few, many) or the class of an expanded clone, and some rows leave it out.

CDR3 protein,CDR3 DNA,D gene,clone size,V gene,J gene
CSVTGLSDYGYTF,TGCAGCGTGACAGGTTTGTCAGACTATGGCTACACCTTC,-,once,TRBV29-1,TRBJ1-2
CASSPQTSGSYEQYF,TGTGCCAGTAGTCCTCAGACTAGCGGGAGCTACGAGCAGTACTTC,TRBD2,-,TRBV19,TRBJ2-7
CASSVGTGPYEQYF,TGTGCCAGCAGCGTGGGGACAGGACCCTACGAGCAGTACTTC,TRBD1,-,TRBV9,TRBJ2-7
CAISEQGQVPNQPQHF,TGTGCCATCAGTGAGCAAGGACAGGTCCCCAATCAGCCCCAGCATTTT,TRBD1,few,TRBV10-3,TRBJ1-5
CASSLSEESMNTEAFF,TGTGCCAGCAGTTTATCTGAAGAGAGTATGAACACTGAAGCTTTCTTT,-,-,TRBV27,TRBJ1-1
CASSGLDRDPYEQYF,TGTGCCAGCAGTGGACTCGACAGGGATCCCTACGAGCAGTACTTC,TRBD1,once,TRBV2,TRBJ2-7
CASSQQGTGPYEQYF,TGCGCCAGCAGCCAACAAGGGACAGGACCTTACGAGCAGTACTTC,TRBD1,-,TRBV4-3,TRBJ2-7
CASSPQTANTGELFF,TGTGCCAGCTCACCACAAACAGCGAACACCGGGGAGCTGTTTTTT,-,-,TRBV18,TRBJ2-2
CASSLGDTGELFF,TGTGCCAGCAGCCTAGGGGACACCGGGGAGCTGTTTTTT,-,-,TRBV7-3,TRBJ2-2
CASSLGSATGPHEQYF,TGTGCCAGCAGCTTAGGGTCGGCGACAGGGCCCCACGAGCAGTACTTC,TRBD1,-,TRBV11-2,TRBJ2-7
CASSLHDSSDEQFF,TGTGCCAGCAGCCTGCACGACAGTTCTGATGAGCAGTTCTTC,-,-,TRBV6-6,TRBJ2-1
CAISEGQVNYNEQFF,TGTGCCATCAGTGAGGGACAGGTGAACTACAATGAGCAGTTCTTC,TRBD1,-,TRBV10-3,TRBJ2-1
CAWSQSYEQYF,TGTGCCTGGAGCCAAAGCTACGAGCAGTACTTC,-,once,TRBV30,TRBJ2-7
CASSARNSGGKTQYF,TGTGCCAGCAGCGCGAGGAATAGCGGGGGGAAAACCCAGTACTTC,TRBD2,-,TRBV7-2,TRBJ2-5
CASRPQGTAMSPLHF,TGTGCCAGCAGACCTCAAGGGACTGCCATGTCACCCCTCCACTTT,-,-,TRBV28,TRBJ1-6
CSVEDLPESTEAFF,TGCAGCGTTGAAGATCTTCCTGAGTCCACTGAAGCTTTCTTT,-,-,TRBV29-1,TRBJ1-1
CASSSGFSLNQPQHF,TGTGCCAGCAGTTCCGGTTTTTCCCTCAATCAGCCCCAGCATTTT,-,-,TRBV2,TRBJ1-5
CASRVSGQAPGELFF,TGTGCCAGCAGGGTCTCTGGACAGGCCCCCGGGGAGCTGTTTTTT,TRBD1,few,TRBV6-1,TRBJ2-2
CASSHGQRSGNTIYF,TGCGCCAGCAGCCATGGACAGCGCTCTGGAAACACCATATATTTT,-,-,TRBV4-1,TRBJ1-3
CASSFQPGQSEAFF,TGTGCCAGCAGCTTTCAGCCGGGACAGAGTGAAGCTTTCTTT,TRBD1,-,TRBV7-6,TRBJ1-1
CAISDRQGESPLHF,TGTGCCATCAGTGACCGACAGGGAGAGTCACCCCTCCACTTT,TRBD1,-,TRBV10-3,TRBJ1-6
CASSQTSIAGGPREQFF,TGTGCCAGCAGCCAAACCTCGATTGCGGGAGGGCCCAGGGAGCAGTTCTTC,TRBD2,-,TRBV4-2,TRBJ2-1
CASSVGSYNIFFGEQYF,TGTGCCAGCAGCGTAGGTAGCTACAACATTTTTTTTGGGGAGCAGTACTTC,-,few,TRBV9,TRBJ2-7
CASSYGTVLNTEAFF,TGTGCCAGCAGCTACGGGACTGTTTTAAACACTGAAGCTTTCTTT,-,-,TRBV5-6,TRBJ1-1
CASSQAGGGAYEQYF,TGTGCCAGCAGCCAAGCGGGGGGCGGAGCCTACGAGCAGTACTTC,TRBD2,once,TRBV5-4,TRBJ2-7
CASSVEGGIYGYTF,TGTGCCAGCAGCGTAGAAGGGGGCATCTATGGCTACACCTTC,TRBD1,-,TRBV9,TRBJ1-2
CALGQATHTIYF,TGTGCCCTTGGACAAGCGACACACACCATATATTTT,-,-,TRBV30,TRBJ1-3
CASSFLAGGISYEQYF,TGTGCCAGCAGCTTCCTAGCGGGAGGCATCTCCTACGAGCAGTACTTC,TRBD2,-,TRBV7-2,TRBJ2-7
CSVERTEKETQYF,TGCAGCGTTGAACGGACAGAGAAAGAGACCCAGTACTTC,-,-,TRBV29-1,TRBJ2-5
CASSFGQGGNNEQFF,TGCGCCAGCAGCTTCGGGCAGGGAGGGAACAATGAGCAGTTCTTC,TRBD2,few,TRBV5-1,TRBJ2-1
CAISEFVRDSNQPQHF,TGTGCCATCAGTGAGTTTGTCCGGGATAGCAATCAGCCCCAGCATTTT,-,once,TRBV10-3,TRBJ1-5
CASSRTGSGKAFF,TGTGCCAGCAGTCGGACAGGGAGCGGAAAAGCTTTCTTT,TRBD1,-,TRBV5-6,TRBJ1-1
CASRLRTGTSGANVLTF,TGTGCCAGCAGATTACGGACAGGCACCTCTGGGGCCAACGTCCTGACTTTC,TRBD1,-,TRBV28,TRBJ2-6